Below, 20 T cell receptor beta chains from the same sample are listed, as sequenced in a study of blood T cell repertoires in COVID-19. TCRdb's copy holds only in-frame clones and misses some; the assay was immunoSEQ multiplex PCR. Found here are approximately 90,000 clones, 60% to 80% of them singletons; the top ten hold around 14%. Source material: peripheral blood. These receptors were collected from a woman of 80 years or more with acute or convalescent COVID-19.

The chain uses TRBV9 and TRBJ2-7; 8 positions match TRBD2. In germline, CDR1 is SGDLS, CDR2 YYNGEE. CDR3 size: 15 residues. V was pared by 0 bases and J by 3 bases, with 5 bases of the junction left unmatched. The CDR3 sequence: CASSVGAGEIYEQYF. CDR3 coding DNA: TGTGCCAGCAGCGTAGGAGCGGGGGAAATCTACGAGCAGTACTTC. Complete variable domain (other parts from reference TRBV9 and TRBJ2-7): DSGVTQTPKHLITATGQRVTLRCSPRSGDLSVYWYQQSLDQGLQFLIQYYNGEERAKGNILERFSAQQFPDLHSELNLSSLELGDSALYFCASSVGAGEIYEQYFGPGTRLTVT.

The sample holds a few counts of this clone. Other nucleotide sequences from this sample produce the same CDR3. The rearrangement links TRBV3-1 (or the pseudogene TRBV3-2) to TRBJ1-6; no reliable D call. This CDR3 spans 14 amino acids. Trimming stripped 4 bases from V and 5 bases from J, with 9 bases between. Germline loops: CDR1 LGHDT, CDR2 YNNKEL (reference sequence). CDR3 DNA: TGTGCCAGCAGCCCTCTAGTAAATAATTCACCCCTCCACTTT. This gives the protein CASSPLVNNSPLHF.

This clone was detected a few times. The chain combines TRBV19 with TRBJ2-5; 10 nucleotides align to TRBD2. CDR1 and CDR2 from the germline V gene are LNHDA and SQIVND (reference sequence). The V segment lost 5 bases and the J segment 1 base; nucleotides outside the gene matches: 4. CDR3 length: 15 amino acids. CDR3 region: CASSRSGGPQETQYF. As DNA, the CDR3 is TGTGCCAGTAGTCGTAGCGGGGGGCCCCAAGAGACCCAGTACTTC.

As for this clone: Distinct nucleotide sequences in the sample also encode this CDR3. The gene calls are TRBV5-1 and TRBJ2-7, with TRBD1 as a possible D gene (6 bases). The CDR3 is 13 residues long. CDR1 SGHRS and CDR2 YFSETQ come from the germline V gene. The ends were cut back, 4 bases at V and 2 bases at J, with 10 bases in the middle. The CDR3 DNA is TGCGCCAGCAGCCCCACAGGGACCTACGAGCAGTACTTC. Translated, it gives CASSPTGTYEQYF. The entire variable domain, with the rest obtained from reference TRBV5-1 and TRBJ2-7, is as follows: KAGVTQTPRYLIKTRGQQVTLSCSPISGHRSVSWYQQTPGQGLQFLFEYFSETQRNKGNFPGRFSGRQFSNSRSEMNVSTLELGDSALYLCASSPTGTYEQYFGPGTRLTVT.

Here the CDR3 DNA reads TGTGCCAGCTGGACAGGCAAGGAGACCCAGTACTTC. Encoded protein: CASWTGKETQYF. The chain employs TRBV6-5 and TRBJ2-5; TRBD1 aligns across 7 bases. V lost 8 bases, J lost 5 bases, and 5 bases stayed unmatched. The CDR3 has 12 residues. Per germline, CDR1 MNHEY and CDR2 SVGAGI.

This chain uses TRBV12-3 or TRBV12-4 with TRBJ1-2, with D maybe TRBD1 (6 bases). Trimming pared 4 bases from V and 9 bases from J, leaving 15 bases between. This CDR3 comprises 13 residues. The CDR3 spells CASSWGGAYSYTF. The CDR3 nucleotides are TGTGCCAGCAGTTGGGGGGGCGCGTATAGCTACACCTTC.

In this sample, this clone turned up a few times. This sequence joins TRBV18 and TRBJ2-3; TRBD1 matches at 11 bases. After removal of 2 bases from V and 5 bases from J, the junction contained 6 bases not matched to a gene. The V gene's germline CDR1 is KGHSH and CDR2 LQKENI. The CDR3 is 16 amino acids. The CDR3 reads CASSPTGTGGVDTQYF. In DNA, the CDR3 is TGTGCCAGCTCACCAACCGGGACAGGGGGAGTAGATACGCAGTATTTT.

This clone came up a few times. The chain carries TRBV4-2 and TRBJ1-1, with D uncertain. CDR1 is LGHNA and CDR2 is YNFKEQ in the germline V gene. The CDR3 length is 17 residues. V was trimmed by 0 bases and J by 1 base, leaving 15 bases between them. In nucleotides, the CDR3 is TGTGCCAGCAGCCAAGATACACCGTCCGTCAGGAACACTGAAGCTTTCTTT. Translation: CASSQDTPSVRNTEAFF.

The chain carries TRBV19 and TRBJ1-1; the D is unclear. Deletions cut 3 bases from V and 5 bases from J, with 7 bases between. This CDR3 contains 12 residues. CDR1 and CDR2 from the germline V gene are LNHDA and SQIVND (reference sequence). The CDR3 DNA sequence: TGTGCCAGTAGTATCGGGAGGACTGAAGCTTTCTTT. It is translated as CASSIGRTEAFF.

This chain joins TRBV19 and TRBJ2-3, with D perhaps matching TRBD1 (7 bases). This CDR3 has 18 amino acids. The V end lost 3 bases, the J end lost 5 bases, and 24 bases lay between the germline ends. Germline CDR1 reads LNHDA; CDR2 reads SQIVND (reference sequence). The CDR3 bases are TGTGCCAGTAGTATCTATGGGGGGACAGCCGGGCATGGAGATACGCAGTATTTT. It is translated as CASSIYGGTAGHGDTQYF.

The V and J genes are TRBV5-8 and TRBJ1-5, with 8 bases identical to TRBD1. The CDR3 is 17 residues long. V lost 4 bases to trimming and J lost 7 bases; unmatched junction nucleotides: 16. Per the germline V gene, CDR1 is SGHTS and CDR2 is YDEGEE. The CDR3 protein is CASSLAPGTGVRQPQHF. The CDR3 DNA reads TGTGCCAGCAGCCTAGCACCTGGGACAGGTGTAAGGCAGCCCCAGCATTTT.

The chain couples TRBV7-6 to TRBJ2-1; maybe TRBD2 (7 bases). The germline V gene encodes CDR1 SGHVS and CDR2 FNYEAQ. CDR3 length: 16 residues. Trimming took 5 bases from V and 6 from J, leaving 20 bases between them. The DNA for the CDR3 is TGTGCCAGCAGCCCGCAGGGAGGGAAGGGGGTCAATGAGCAGTTCTTC. Translation gives CASSPQGGKGVNEQFF.

The chain has TRBV18 and TRBJ2-7; TRBD1 matches at 7 bases. With 6 bases clipped from V and 0 bases from J, the junction kept 5 bases outside the gene matches. Germline V gene lookup returns CDR1 KGHSH and CDR2 LQKENI. The CDR3 consists of 14 residues. CDR3 bases: TGTGCCAGCTCCCCCGGACAGGACTCCTACGAGCAGTACTTC. This gives the protein CASSPGQDSYEQYF.

V and J are TRBV6-5 and TRBJ2-7; TRBD2 is a possible D gene (5 bases). The CDR3 is made up of 13 amino acids. Germline V gene sequence: CDR1 MNHEY, CDR2 SVGAGI. Trimming left V 10 bases short and J 2 bases short, with 15 bases between. The CDR3 spells CATLKLGAYEQYF. CDR3 sequence (DNA): TGTGCCACCCTCAAACTCGGGGCCTACGAGCAGTACTTC.

The chain combines TRBV7-9 with TRBJ2-3; tentatively, D is TRBD2 (5 bases). The CDR3 loop spans 15 amino acids. Between the trimmed V and J ends, which lost 5 bases and 4 bases, there was a span of 16 bases. Germline V gene data show CDR1 as SEHNR and CDR2 as FQNEAQ (reference sequence). CDR3 in DNA: TGTGCCAGCAGCCCCAGGCGGGCCGAATCAGATACGCAGTATTTT. Its translation: CASSPRRAESDTQYF.

The V and J genes are TRBV5-1 and TRBJ1-3; TRBD1 might be the D (6 bases). Germline CDR1 SGHRS, CDR2 YFSETQ. The CDR3 consists of 15 residues. V was clipped by 3 bases and J by 2 bases, with 12 bases between them. CDR3 DNA: TGCGCCAGCAGCTCCACAGGGTCGGCTGGAAACACCATATATTTT. This translates into CASSSTGSAGNTIYF.

The chain has TRBV25-1 and TRBJ2-1, with 11 bases that match TRBD2. The CDR3 spans 15 residues. CDR1 and CDR2 from the germline V gene are MGHDK and SYGVNS. Trimming cost V 5 bases and J 9 bases; bases outside gene matches: 9. CDR3 sequence: CASSTSGGLGGEQFF. As DNA, the CDR3 is TGTGCCAGCAGTACTAGCGGGGGCCTTGGGGGTGAGCAGTTCTTC.

V gene TRBV10-3 combines with J gene TRBJ1-6; D uncertain. Germline V gene data show CDR1 as ENHRY and CDR2 as SYGVKD. The length of the CDR3 is 15 residues. V was shortened by 11 bases and J by 6 bases, with 20 bases between the two germline ends. The CDR3 bases are TGTGCCTCGAGGAGGCAAGGTAGCCCTAATTCACCCCTCCACTTT. Translated, it gives CASRRQGSPNSPLHF.

In DNA form, the CDR3 reads TGCGCCAGCAGCTTAGCAGGGAAGTACTACGAGCAGTACTTC. Its translation is CASSLAGKYYEQYF. J is TRBJ2-7 and V is TRBV5-1; a weak D match, TRBD1 (5 bases). Germline CDR1 reads SGHRS; CDR2 reads YFSETQ. Trimming left V 2 bases short and J 3 bases short, with 12 bases between. This CDR3 contains 14 residues.

This clone was seen many times. The J gene is TRBJ1-1, the V gene TRBV4-1, with 10 bases identical to TRBD1. CDR3 length: 13 amino acids. The V gene's germline CDR1 is MGHRA and CDR2 YSYEKL. With V trimmed by 7 bases and J by 5 bases, 4 bases remained unmatched. Here the CDR3 reads CASKGQGYTEAFF. The CDR3 DNA follows: TGCGCCAGCAAGGGACAGGGGTATACTGAAGCTTTCTTT.